This TCR beta chain was recorded in a study of blood T cells in healthy people across ages. Looking at the study overall: There was about one barcoded beta molecule captured by template switching per two T cells. Study observations and caveats: The donors' CMV status was not determined, possibly confounding changes in expanded clonotypes. Measured against age, TCR beta diversity per million T cells decreased in a roughly linear manner.

Through a sample-barcoded 5' primer and a J-beta primer mix, a second PCR was run for roughly 7 to 12 cycles. Through a template-switch adaptor with 12 random nucleotides, each cDNA molecule received a tag. MiXCR, run by TCRdb on the 5' RACE reads, gives a single entry per CDR3 protein. Altogether roughly 680,000 distinct CDR3 sequences are present, 52% being singletons, with the ten largest covering roughly 13%. The V gene's germline CDR1 is MDHEN and CDR2 SYDVKM. This CDR3 contains 15 residues. Trimming took off 9 bases at V and 0 bases at J, with 16 bases between the two ends. Comment on this clonotype: Antigen specificity is unknown.

What was sequenced was blood. This chain links TRBV28 with TRBJ2-3; D possibly corresponds to TRBD1 (6 bases). This TCR was sampled from an elderly woman in good health. The CDR3 region has the DNA TGTGCCAGTCGAGCCGGGACATACAGCACAGATACGCAGTATTTT. Encoded protein: CASRAGTYSTDTQYF.